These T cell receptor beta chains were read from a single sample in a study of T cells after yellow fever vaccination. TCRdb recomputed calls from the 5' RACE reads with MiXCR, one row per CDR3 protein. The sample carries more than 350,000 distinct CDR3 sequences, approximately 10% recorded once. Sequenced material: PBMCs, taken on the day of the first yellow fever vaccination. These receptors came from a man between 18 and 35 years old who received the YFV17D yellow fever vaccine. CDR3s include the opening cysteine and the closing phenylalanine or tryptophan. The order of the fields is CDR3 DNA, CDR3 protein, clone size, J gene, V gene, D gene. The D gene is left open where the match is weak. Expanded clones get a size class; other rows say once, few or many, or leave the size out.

CDR3 DNA: TGTGCCAGCAGTTTGGGGGCCCCCGGGGGCGCTGGAAACACCATATATTTT; CDR3 protein: CASSLGAPGGAGNTIYF; clone size: many; J gene: TRBJ1-3; V gene: TRBV12-3/TRBV12-4; D gene: -
CDR3 DNA: TGCAGCGCTAGAGTCCCCGGGACAGCTAACACCGGGGAGCTGTTTTTT; CDR3 protein: CSARVPGTANTGELFF; clone size: -; J gene: TRBJ2-2; V gene: TRBV20-1; D gene: TRBD1
CDR3 DNA: TGTGCCAGCAGTTGGGACCCGGCGACAGATACGCAGTATTTT; CDR3 protein: CASSWDPATDTQYF; clone size: -; J gene: TRBJ2-3; V gene: TRBV28; D gene: -
CDR3 DNA: TGTGCCTCCCGGTTGGGGCCAGATACGCAGTATTTT; CDR3 protein: CASRLGPDTQYF; clone size: few; J gene: TRBJ2-3; V gene: TRBV2; D gene: -
CDR3 DNA: TGTGCCAGCAGCACCTATAGCGGGGGCACAGATACGCAGTATTTT; CDR3 protein: CASSTYSGGTDTQYF; clone size: -; J gene: TRBJ2-3; V gene: TRBV7-3; D gene: TRBD2
CDR3 DNA: TGTGCCAGCAGCCTACTTTATAGTCAGCCCCAGCATTTT; CDR3 protein: CASSLLYSQPQHF; clone size: -; J gene: TRBJ1-5; V gene: TRBV7-2; D gene: -
CDR3 DNA: TGTGCCAGCAAAACTAGCGGGGGGACAGATACGCAGTATTTT; CDR3 protein: CASKTSGGTDTQYF; clone size: -; J gene: TRBJ2-3; V gene: TRBV2; D gene: TRBD2
CDR3 DNA: TGTGCCAGCAGCCCCGAGGCGGGGGGAGGCACAGATACGCAGTATTTT; CDR3 protein: CASSPEAGGGTDTQYF; clone size: few; J gene: TRBJ2-3; V gene: TRBV7-3; D gene: TRBD2
CDR3 DNA: TGCAGCGCAGGGGGTTGGATCGGGGAGCTGTTTTTT; CDR3 protein: CSAGGWIGELFF; clone size: few; J gene: TRBJ2-2; V gene: TRBV29-1; D gene: TRBD1
CDR3 DNA: TGTGCCAGCAGCGCACCAGGGGTTTACGGGGAGCTGTTTTTT; CDR3 protein: CASSAPGVYGELFF; clone size: -; J gene: TRBJ2-2; V gene: TRBV9; D gene: -
CDR3 DNA: TGTGCCAGCAGTTTATGGGCGGGGACCCGCGATACGCAGTATTTT; CDR3 protein: CASSLWAGTRDTQYF; clone size: many; J gene: TRBJ2-3; V gene: TRBV12-3/TRBV12-4; D gene: -
CDR3 DNA: TGTGCCAGCTCACTTACTAGATTAGATACGCAGTATTTT; CDR3 protein: CASSLTRLDTQYF; clone size: -; J gene: TRBJ2-3; V gene: TRBV18; D gene: -
CDR3 DNA: TGCGCCAGCAGCGAACGCGATTTAGTCGGAGGGACCGGGGAGCTGTTTTTT; CDR3 protein: CASSERDLVGGTGELFF; clone size: -; J gene: TRBJ2-2; V gene: TRBV4-1; D gene: -
CDR3 DNA: TGCGCCAGCAGCTTGCTTGGTTTTCGGGAGACCCAGTACTTC; CDR3 protein: CASSLLGFRETQYF; clone size: few; J gene: TRBJ2-5; V gene: TRBV5-1; D gene: -